This TCR beta chain was observed in a study of T cells in Graves' hyperthyroidism and ophthalmopathy. Researchers took RNA transcripts and amplified the TCR beta CDR3 regions from them. An initial round of RT-PCR targeting the TCR CDR3 relied on the HTBI primer set. TCRdb redid the calling of the multiplex PCR reads with MiXCR, one entry per CDR3 protein. Here the sample spans some 500,000 distinct CDR3 sequences, approximately 15% being singletons. Trimming removed 5 bases at V and 9 bases at J, with 20 bases between. This CDR3 has 15 amino acids. From germline, CDR1 is SGHNT and CDR2 YENEEA. Findings and caveats of the study: Researchers found most expanded thyroid clonotypes above 0.001 in blood as well.

Graves' hyperthyroidism was deemed stable absent ophthalmopathy progression within 18 months. This clonotype was detected ten times or more. The antigen remains unidentified. The sequence came from a woman aged 18-29 years with Graves' hyperthyroidism. The chain combines TRBV11-3 with TRBJ2-1, with D perhaps being TRBD1 or TRBD2 (5 bases each). The sequencing input was blood. The DNA of the CDR3 is TGTGCCAGCAGCCAAAGAAACACGCCGGGGCTTGAGCAGTTCTTC. It encodes CASSQRNTPGLEQFF.